These 7 T cell receptor beta chains originate from one sample sequenced in a study of blood T cell repertoires in COVID-19. Libraries were prepared by immunoSEQ multiplex PCR; TCRdb keeps only in-frame clonotypes and omits some of them. The sample has about 270,000 clones, 82% seen once. The sequenced sample consisted of peripheral blood. All receptors derive from a woman between 18 and 29 years old with acute or convalescent COVID-19.

This clone was seen more than once but under ten times. The V gene is TRBV7-2, the J gene TRBJ1-2; TRBD1 might be the D (6 bases). The CDR3 contains 15 residues. Trimming removed 1 base at V and 6 bases at J, with 15 bases between. CDR1 is SGHTA, CDR2 FQGNSA, per germline. In nucleotides, the CDR3 is TGTGCCAGCAGCTTAGTGCAGGGGCTAGGGAATGGCTACACCTTC. Translation gives CASSLVQGLGNGYTF.

V usage is TRBV11-3 and J usage is TRBJ2-1, with a possible D match to TRBD2 (6 bases). V was clipped by 2 bases and J by 1 base, with 9 bases between them. The CDR3 sequence is 15 residues long. Germline V gene data show CDR1 as SGHNT and CDR2 as YENEEA. The CDR3 nucleotides read TGTGCCAGCAGCTTAAGCGGGTTTTCCTACAATGAGCAGTTCTTC. This sequence encodes CASSLSGFSYNEQFF.

This chain links TRBV6-5 with TRBJ2-7; a weak D match, TRBD2 (7 bases). Trimming shortened V by 2 bases and J by 4 bases, and 9 bases separated the two germline ends. Germline V gene sequence: CDR1 MNHEY, CDR2 SVGAGI. The CDR3 extends over 13 amino acids. CDR3 nucleotides: TGTGCCAGCAGTTACAGGGGGGGTTACGAGCAGTACTTC. Translation gives CASSYRGGYEQYF.

Written as DNA, the CDR3 is TGTGCCAGCAGCGCGACAGGGGACTATGGCTACACCTTC. It yields the protein CASSATGDYGYTF. V is TRBV6-6 and J is TRBJ1-2; 8 bases are shared with TRBD1. Germline V CDR1 and CDR2: MNHNY, SVGAGI (reference sequence). This CDR3 comprises 13 residues. Trimming removed 6 bases from V and 3 bases from J; junction bases left unmatched: 3.

The chain couples TRBV7-9 to TRBJ2-7; 7 positions agree with TRBD2. V dropped 5 bases and J dropped 3; count of bases not matched to a gene: 4. This CDR3 region has 13 residues. Germline CDR1 reads SEHNR; CDR2 reads FQNEAQ (reference sequence). CDR3 sequence (DNA): TGTGCCAGCAGCCGGGGGGAGGTCTACGAGCAGTACTTC. Protein: CASSRGEVYEQYF.

The rearrangement links TRBV6-1 to TRBJ2-2; a possible D gene is TRBD2 (7 bases). Trimming removed 2 bases at V and 4 bases at J, with 14 bases between. CDR3 length: 16 residues. Germline assignment: CDR1 MNHNS and CDR2 SASEGT. The CDR3 spells CASSEQGGGSTGELFF. For the CDR3, the DNA is TGTGCCAGCAGTGAACAGGGAGGGGGGTCCACCGGGGAGCTGTTTTTT.

The chain has TRBV27 and TRBJ2-7; 7 bases align to TRBD1. The CDR3 has 15 residues. The V segment lost 3 bases and the J segment 1 base; nucleotides outside the gene matches: 6. Germline V gene data show CDR1 as MNHEY and CDR2 as SMNVEV (reference sequence). The CDR3 DNA sequence: TGTGCCAGCAGTTTGAGGGGGCAAAATTCCTACGAGCAGTACTTC. This translates into CASSLRGQNSYEQYF.